A single sample is the source of the 2 T cell receptor beta chains below, sequenced in a study of HIV-infected children after antiretroviral therapy interruption. Treatment noted: PENTA 11 planned treatment interruption arm or continuous ART arm. The TCR library was built from RNA with a 3' RACE protocol and unique molecular identifiers. MiXCR, applied by TCRdb to the 3' RACE reads, yields one record per CDR3 protein. The sample lists about 86,000 distinct CDR3 sequences; approximately 6.9% were seen once. The specimen was CD45RA+ CD4+ T cells from PBMCs, pooled from several time points, collected from a donor given antiretroviral therapy, either interrupted or continuous. Subset defined: naive CD4+ CD45RA+ CD45RO- T cells. These receptors came from a pool of human donors with HIV.

The chain uses TRBV10-3 and TRBJ2-7; possibly TRBD2 for D (6 bases). The V end lost 8 bases, the J end lost 2 bases, and 16 bases lay between the germline ends. The CDR3 runs 14 residues. Looked up from germline, CDR1 is ENHRY and CDR2 is SYGVKD. CDR3 in DNA: TGTGCCATCGGTGGGACTGGGATCGCCTACGAGCAGTACTTC. Translation: CAIGGTGIAYEQYF.

CDR3: CASSLRHSQSSYNSPLHF. The CDR3 nucleotides are TGTGCCAGCAGCTTAAGACATTCCCAGAGCTCCTATAATTCACCCCTCCACTTT. The V call is TRBV7-3, the J call TRBJ1-6, with unresolved D. V dropped 1 base and J dropped 0 bases, with 13 bases sitting between them. Germline CDR1 reads SGHTA; CDR2 reads FQGTGA. The CDR3 sequence is 18 residues long.